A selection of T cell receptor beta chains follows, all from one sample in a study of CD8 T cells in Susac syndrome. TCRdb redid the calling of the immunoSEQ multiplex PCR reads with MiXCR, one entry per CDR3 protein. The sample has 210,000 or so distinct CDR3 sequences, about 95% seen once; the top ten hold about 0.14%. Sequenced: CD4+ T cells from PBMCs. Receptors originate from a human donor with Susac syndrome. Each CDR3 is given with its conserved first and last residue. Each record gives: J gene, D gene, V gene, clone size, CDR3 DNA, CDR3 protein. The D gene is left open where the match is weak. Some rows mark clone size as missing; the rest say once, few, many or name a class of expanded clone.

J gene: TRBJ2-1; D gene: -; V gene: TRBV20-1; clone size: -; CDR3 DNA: TGCAGTGCCCCCCGTAGGGCCGGAAACAATGAGCAGTTCTTC; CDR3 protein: CSAPRRAGNNEQFF
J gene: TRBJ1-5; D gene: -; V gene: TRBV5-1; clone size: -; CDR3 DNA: TGCGCCAGCAGCTTGGAAGGGCTCGGCAATCAGCCCCAGCATTTT; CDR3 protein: CASSLEGLGNQPQHF
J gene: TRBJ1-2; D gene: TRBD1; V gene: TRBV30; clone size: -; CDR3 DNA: TGTGCCTGGAGTGTTGGAGTCGCCGGGACAGGGCCGTTTAACTATGGCTACACCTTC; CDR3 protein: CAWSVGVAGTGPFNYGYTF
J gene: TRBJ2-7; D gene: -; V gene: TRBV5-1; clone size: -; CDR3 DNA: TGCGCCAGCAGCTTGGATAGGGGAATCTCCTACGAGCAGTACTTC; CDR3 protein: CASSLDRGISYEQYF
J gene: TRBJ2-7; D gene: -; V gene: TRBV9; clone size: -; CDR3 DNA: TGTGCCAGCAGCGTGGGTTCGGGTTCCTACGAGCAGTACTTC; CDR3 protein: CASSVGSGSYEQYF
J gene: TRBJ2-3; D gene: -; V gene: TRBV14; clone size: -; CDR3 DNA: TGTGCCAGCAGCCCTGTGAGAGGGGGGGCAGATACGCAGTATTTT; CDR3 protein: CASSPVRGGADTQYF
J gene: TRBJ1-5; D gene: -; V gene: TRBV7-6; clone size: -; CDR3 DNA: TGTGCCAGCAGCTTAGCGGAGGAGAAGCCCCAGCATTTT; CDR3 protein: CASSLAEEKPQHF
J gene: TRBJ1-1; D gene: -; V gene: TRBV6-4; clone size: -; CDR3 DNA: TGTGCCAGCAGCACCGATTCGAACACTGAAGCTTTCTTT; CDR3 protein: CASSTDSNTEAFF
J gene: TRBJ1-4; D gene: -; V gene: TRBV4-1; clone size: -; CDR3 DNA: TGCGCCAGCACCCAAGCGTCAGGGATTTTCGAAAAACTGTTTTTT; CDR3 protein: CASTQASGIFEKLFF
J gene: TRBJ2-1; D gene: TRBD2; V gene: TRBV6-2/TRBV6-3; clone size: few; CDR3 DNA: TGTGCCAGCAGTTACGGGACTAGCGGGACCTACAATGAGCAGTTCTTC; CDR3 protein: CASSYGTSGTYNEQFF
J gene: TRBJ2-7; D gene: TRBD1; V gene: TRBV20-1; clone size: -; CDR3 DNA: TGCAGTGCTAGAGATCCGGCAGGGGGCAACTACGAGCAGTACTTC; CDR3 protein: CSARDPAGGNYEQYF
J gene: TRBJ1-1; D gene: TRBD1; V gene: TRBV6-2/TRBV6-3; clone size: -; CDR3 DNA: TGTGCCAGCAGTTACAGGGGGCCGGACACTGAAGCTTTCTTT; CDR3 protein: CASSYRGPDTEAFF
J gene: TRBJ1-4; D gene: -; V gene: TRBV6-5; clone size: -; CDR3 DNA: TGTGCCAGCAGTCATAACAGAGCAACTAATGAAAAACTGTTTTTT; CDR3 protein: CASSHNRATNEKLFF
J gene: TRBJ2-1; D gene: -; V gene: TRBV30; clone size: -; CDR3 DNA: TGTGCCTGGGGCCCCATAGAGGATGAGCAGTTCTTC; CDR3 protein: CAWGPIEDEQFF